The 9 T cell receptor beta chains listed next were all sequenced from one sample in a study of human T cells and chemical hapten exposure. The time point was: patch test 2, 6 weeks after DPC sensitization. Specified treatment: therapeutic diphenylcyclopropenone sensitization with weekly scalp DPC. Whole blood that had not been fractionated was the source of extracted total RNA. TCRdb processed the RACE reads anew with MiXCR; each CDR3 protein has one entry. The sample records approximately 46,000 distinct CDR3 sequences, approximately 10% being singletons. The sample in question was whole blood, obtained in connection with sensitization to the hapten diphenylcyclopropenone (DPC). Receptors were obtained from a woman aged 25 to 39 with alopecia areata. Some clones in this sample may be carry-over from other donors' samples.

At least ten counts were recorded for this clonotype. This sequence joins TRBV27 and TRBJ2-2; D remains ambiguous. Trimming took 8 bases from V and 7 from J, leaving 5 bases between them. This CDR3 has 10 residues. Germline CDR1 reads MNHEY; CDR2 reads SMNVEV (reference sequence). CDR3 protein: CASGHGELFF. For the CDR3, the DNA is TGTGCCAGCGGGCACGGGGAGCTGTTTTTT.

This clonotype has a handful of counts. The chain carries TRBV7-9 and TRBJ1-2; 8 nucleotides match TRBD1. CDR1 and CDR2 from the germline V gene are SEHNR and FQNEAQ (reference sequence). J lost 3 bases, V lost 5 bases, and 8 bases had no gene match. The CDR3 loop spans 15 amino acids. This CDR3 is CASSPQTGVYYGYTF. In DNA form, the CDR3 reads TGTGCCAGCAGCCCCCAGACAGGGGTGTACTATGGCTACACCTTC.

This clonotype was found many times. The chain joins TRBV28 to TRBJ2-7; a weak D match, TRBD2 (6 bases). The CDR3 totals 12 residues. The V gene lost 11 bases and the J gene lost 0 bases, with 11 bases spanning the gap. CDR1 is MDHEN, CDR2 SYDVKM, per germline. CDR3 DNA: TGTGCCGGGGGGACTTCCTCCTACGAGCAGTACTTC. Protein product: CAGGTSSYEQYF.

The V and J genes are TRBV5-4 and TRBJ2-3; no clear D. The V end lost 0 bases, the J end lost 2 bases, and 10 bases lay between the germline ends. The germline CDR1 and CDR2 sequences are SGHNT and YYREEE (reference sequence). The length of the CDR3 is 15 residues. CDR3 DNA sequence: TGTGCCAGCAGCTTGGACGGCCGGAACACAGATACGCAGTATTTT. Encoded protein: CASSLDGRNTDTQYF.

This sequence joins TRBV6-1 and TRBJ2-1; 13 positions match TRBD2. Germline lookup yields CDR1 MNHNS and CDR2 SASEGT. The V and J ends lost 6 bases and 7 bases, in that order; junction bases with no gene match: 6. The CDR3 has 15 residues. The CDR3, as DNA: TGTGCCAGCAGAACTAGCGGGGGGGCCGGTAATGAGCAGTTCTTC. This codes for CASRTSGGAGNEQFF.

This clonotype has only a few counts. This sequence joins TRBV5-6 and TRBJ1-2; D not certain. The germline V gene encodes CDR1 SGHDT and CDR2 YYEEEE. The CDR3 runs to 12 residues. Trimming cost V 0 bases and J 8 bases, with 8 bases left between them. CDR3 amino acids: CASSLGGVGYTF. The CDR3 bases are TGTGCCAGCAGCTTGGGAGGCGTCGGCTACACCTTC.

The table lists this clonotype with a few counts. This chain joins TRBV20-1 and TRBJ2-1, with a possible D match to TRBD2 (6 bases). V lost 5 bases, J lost 4 bases, and 18 bases lay in between. CDR1 is DFQATT and CDR2 is SNEGSKA in the germline V gene (reference sequence). The CDR3 runs 15 residues. In DNA form, the CDR3 reads TGCAGTGCTCCCAGGACGGGGGATTCATACAATGAGCAGTTCTTC. Amino acid sequence: CSAPRTGDSYNEQFF.

As to this clonotype: A much larger clonotype is one base distant, so this may be a read error. V gene TRBV5-4 combines with J gene TRBJ2-1; D might be TRBD2 (6 bases). V was pared by 3 bases and J by 6 bases, with 13 bases between. The germline CDR1 and CDR2 sequences are SGHNT and YYREEE (reference sequence). This CDR3 has 14 residues. The CDR3 sequence: CASSSRGTRNEQFF. Written as DNA, the CDR3 is TGTGCCAGCAGCTCACGGGGGACCCGCAATGAGCAGTTCTTC.

The V call is TRBV30, the J call TRBJ1-6; D unclear. The V end lost 4 bases, the J end lost 7 bases, and 14 bases lay between the germline ends. The germline CDR1 and CDR2 sequences are GTSNPN and SVGIG (reference sequence). The CDR3 runs to 14 residues. CDR3 region: CAWTIWGRNSPLHF. The CDR3 DNA sequence: TGTGCCTGGACAATTTGGGGAAGGAATTCACCCCTCCACTTT.